This T cell receptor beta chain was retrieved from a study of T cells after yellow fever vaccination. Study outcomes and limitations: Abundant clonotypes from the bulk population could get into FACS-sorted repertoires as contaminants.

Trimming pared 4 bases from V and 0 bases from J, leaving 14 bases between. The CDR3 is made up of 15 amino acids. Looked up from germline, CDR1 is SGHTS and CDR2 is YDEGEE. From the 5' RACE reads, TCRdb called clonotypes with MiXCR, one entry per CDR3 protein. The sample gives roughly 250,000 distinct CDR3 sequences, over 10% of which show up once; roughly 0.5% is in the top ten. Details on this clonotype: The antigen remains unidentified.

This TCR was sampled from a young man who received the YFV17D yellow fever vaccine. This chain connects TRBV5-8 to TRBJ2-7; D is unresolved. The source material was CD4+ T cells sorted from PBMCs, sampled 45 days after the yellow fever booster vaccination. The CDR3 region is CASSPILGVSYEQYF. DNA of the CDR3: TGTGCCAGCAGCCCCATCCTTGGGGTCTCCTACGAGCAGTACTTC.